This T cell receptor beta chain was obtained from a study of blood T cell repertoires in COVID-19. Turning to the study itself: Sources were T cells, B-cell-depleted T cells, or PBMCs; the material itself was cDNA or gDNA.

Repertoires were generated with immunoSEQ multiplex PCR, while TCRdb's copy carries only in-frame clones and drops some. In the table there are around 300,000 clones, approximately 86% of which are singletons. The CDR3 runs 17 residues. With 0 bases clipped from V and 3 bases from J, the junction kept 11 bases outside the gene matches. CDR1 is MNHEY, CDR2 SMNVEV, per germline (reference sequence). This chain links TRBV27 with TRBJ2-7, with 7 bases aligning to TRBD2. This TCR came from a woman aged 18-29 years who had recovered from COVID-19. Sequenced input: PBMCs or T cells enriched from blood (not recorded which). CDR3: CASSLSLQPGGFYEQYF. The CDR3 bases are TGTGCCAGCAGTTTATCGCTACAACCGGGGGGATTCTACGAGCAGTACTTC.